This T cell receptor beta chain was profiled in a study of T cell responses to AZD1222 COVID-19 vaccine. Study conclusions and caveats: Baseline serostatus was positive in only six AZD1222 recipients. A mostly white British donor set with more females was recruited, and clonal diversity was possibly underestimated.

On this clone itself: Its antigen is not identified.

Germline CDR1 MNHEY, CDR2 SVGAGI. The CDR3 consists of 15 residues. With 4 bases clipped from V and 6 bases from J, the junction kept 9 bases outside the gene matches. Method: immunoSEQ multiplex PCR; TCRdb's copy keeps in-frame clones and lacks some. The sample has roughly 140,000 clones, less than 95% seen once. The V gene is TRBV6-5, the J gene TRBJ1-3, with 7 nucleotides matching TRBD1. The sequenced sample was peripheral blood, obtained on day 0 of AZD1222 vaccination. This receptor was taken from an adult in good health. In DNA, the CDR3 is TGTGCCAGCAGTTTGGACAGGAGTAGACTAAACACCATATATTTT. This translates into CASSLDRSRLNTIYF.